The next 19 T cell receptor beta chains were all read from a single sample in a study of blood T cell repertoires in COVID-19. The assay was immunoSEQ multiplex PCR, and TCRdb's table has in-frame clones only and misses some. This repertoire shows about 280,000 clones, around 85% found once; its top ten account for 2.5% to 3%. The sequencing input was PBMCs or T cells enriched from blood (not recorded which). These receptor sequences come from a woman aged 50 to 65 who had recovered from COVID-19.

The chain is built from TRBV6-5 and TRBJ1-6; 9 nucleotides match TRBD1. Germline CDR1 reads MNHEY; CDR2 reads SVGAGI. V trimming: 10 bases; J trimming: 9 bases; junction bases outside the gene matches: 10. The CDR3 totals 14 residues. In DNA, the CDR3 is TGTGCCATTGGGGGACAGGGTTCGCGTTCACCCCTCCACTTT. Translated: CAIGGQGSRSPLHF.

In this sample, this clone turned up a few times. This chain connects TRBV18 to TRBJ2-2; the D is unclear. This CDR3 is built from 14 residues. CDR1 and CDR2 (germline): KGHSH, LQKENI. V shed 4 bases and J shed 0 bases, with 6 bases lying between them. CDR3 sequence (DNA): TGTGCCAGCTCACGGAGTACGAACACCGGGGAGCTGTTTTTT. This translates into CASSRSTNTGELFF.

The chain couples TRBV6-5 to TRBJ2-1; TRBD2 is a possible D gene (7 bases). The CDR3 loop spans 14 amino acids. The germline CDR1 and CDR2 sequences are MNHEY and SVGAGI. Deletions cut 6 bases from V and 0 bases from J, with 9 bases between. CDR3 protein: CASRGGGSYNEQFF. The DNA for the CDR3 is TGTGCCAGCAGAGGGGGGGGCTCCTACAATGAGCAGTTCTTC.

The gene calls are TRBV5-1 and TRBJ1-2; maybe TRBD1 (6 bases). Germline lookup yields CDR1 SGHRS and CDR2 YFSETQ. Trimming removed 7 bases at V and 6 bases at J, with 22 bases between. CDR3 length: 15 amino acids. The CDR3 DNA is TGCGCCAGCCGACCATGGGGAGACAGGACTGATGGCTACACCTTC. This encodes CASRPWGDRTDGYTF.

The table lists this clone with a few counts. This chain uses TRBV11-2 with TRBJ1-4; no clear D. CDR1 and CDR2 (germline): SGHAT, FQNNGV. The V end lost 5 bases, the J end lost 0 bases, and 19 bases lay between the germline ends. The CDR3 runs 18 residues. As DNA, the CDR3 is TGTGCCAGCAGCCCCCGTCCCGGACTTCCCGCAACTAATGAAAAACTGTTTTTT. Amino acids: CASSPRPGLPATNEKLFF.

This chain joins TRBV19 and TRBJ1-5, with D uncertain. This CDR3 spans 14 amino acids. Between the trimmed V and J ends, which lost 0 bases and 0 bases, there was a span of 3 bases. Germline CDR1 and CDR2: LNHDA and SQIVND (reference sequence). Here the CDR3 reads CASSIDNSNQPQHF. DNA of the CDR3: TGTGCCAGTAGTATAGATAATAGCAATCAGCCCCAGCATTTT.

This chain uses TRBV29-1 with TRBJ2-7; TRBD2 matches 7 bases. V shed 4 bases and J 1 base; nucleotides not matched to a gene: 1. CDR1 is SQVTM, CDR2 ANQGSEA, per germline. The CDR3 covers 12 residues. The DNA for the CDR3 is TGCAGCGTTGGCGGGAGTTCCTACGAGCAGTACTTC. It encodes CSVGGSSYEQYF.

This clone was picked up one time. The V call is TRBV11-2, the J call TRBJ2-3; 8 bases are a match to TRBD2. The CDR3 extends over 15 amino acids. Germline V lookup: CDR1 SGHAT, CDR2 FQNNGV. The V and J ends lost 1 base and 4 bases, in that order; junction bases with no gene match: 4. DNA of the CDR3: TGTGCCAGCAGCTTAGCGGGAGGGGAAGCAGATACGCAGTATTTT. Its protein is CASSLAGGEADTQYF.

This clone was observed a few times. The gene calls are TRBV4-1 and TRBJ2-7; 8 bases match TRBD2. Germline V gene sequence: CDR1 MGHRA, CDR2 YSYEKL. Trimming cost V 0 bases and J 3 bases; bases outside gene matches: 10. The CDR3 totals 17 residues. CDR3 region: CASSQDLREAGRYEQYF. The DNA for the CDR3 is TGCGCCAGCAGCCAAGATTTGCGGGAGGCTGGACGCTACGAGCAGTACTTC.

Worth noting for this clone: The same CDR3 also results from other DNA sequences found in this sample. In DNA, the CDR3 is TGTGCCAGCTCACCGGGCAGCTCCTACGAGCAGTACTTC. This sequence encodes CASSPGSSYEQYF. The chain links TRBV18 to TRBJ2-7; D remains unclear. V was pared by 3 bases and J by 0 bases, with 6 bases between. Germline CDR1 KGHSH, CDR2 LQKENI. The CDR3 covers 13 residues.

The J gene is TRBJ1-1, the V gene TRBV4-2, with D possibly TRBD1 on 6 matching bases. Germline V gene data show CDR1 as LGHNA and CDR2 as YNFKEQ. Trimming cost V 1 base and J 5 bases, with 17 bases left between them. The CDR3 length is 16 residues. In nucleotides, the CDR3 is TGTGCCAGCAGCCAAGCTCGGGACAAGCCATGGACTGAAGCTTTCTTT. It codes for CASSQARDKPWTEAFF.

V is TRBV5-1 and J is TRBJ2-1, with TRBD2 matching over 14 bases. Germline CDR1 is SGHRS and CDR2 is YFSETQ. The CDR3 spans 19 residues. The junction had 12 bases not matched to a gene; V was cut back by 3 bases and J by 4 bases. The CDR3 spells CASSYPTGLAGDAYNEQFF. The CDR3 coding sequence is TGCGCCAGCAGCTACCCAACGGGACTAGCGGGAGATGCTTACAATGAGCAGTTCTTC.

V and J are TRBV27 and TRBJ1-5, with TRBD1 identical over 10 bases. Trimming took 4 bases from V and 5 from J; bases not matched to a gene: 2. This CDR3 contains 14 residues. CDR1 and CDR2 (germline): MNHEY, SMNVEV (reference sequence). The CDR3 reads CASSYGQGDQPQHF. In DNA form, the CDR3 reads TGTGCCAGCAGTTACGGACAGGGGGATCAGCCCCAGCATTTT.

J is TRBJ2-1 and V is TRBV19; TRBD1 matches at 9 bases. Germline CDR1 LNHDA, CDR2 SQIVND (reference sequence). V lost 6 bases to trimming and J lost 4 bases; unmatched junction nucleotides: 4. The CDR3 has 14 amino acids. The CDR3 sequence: CASSPGQGYNEQFF. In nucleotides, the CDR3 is TGTGCCAGTAGCCCGGGACAGGGATACAATGAGCAGTTCTTC.

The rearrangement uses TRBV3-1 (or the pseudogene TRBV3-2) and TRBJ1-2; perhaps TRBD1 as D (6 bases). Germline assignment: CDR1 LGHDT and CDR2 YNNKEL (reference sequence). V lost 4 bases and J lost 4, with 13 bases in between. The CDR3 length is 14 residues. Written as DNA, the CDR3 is TGTGCCAGCAGCCTGGGGGGGGCGGTCTATGGCTACACCTTC. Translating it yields CASSLGGAVYGYTF.

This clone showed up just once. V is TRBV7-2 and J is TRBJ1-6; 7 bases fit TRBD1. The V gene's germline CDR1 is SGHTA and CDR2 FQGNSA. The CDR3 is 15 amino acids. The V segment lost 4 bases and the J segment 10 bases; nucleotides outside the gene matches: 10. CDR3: CASSSLQGKGSPLHF. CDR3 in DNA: TGTGCCAGCAGCTCCCTACAGGGGAAAGGATCACCCCTCCACTTT.

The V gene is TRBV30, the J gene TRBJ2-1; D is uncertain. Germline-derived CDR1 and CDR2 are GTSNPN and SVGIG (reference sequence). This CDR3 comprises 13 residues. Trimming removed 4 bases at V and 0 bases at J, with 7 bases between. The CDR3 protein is CAWTESSYNEQFF. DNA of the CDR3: TGTGCCTGGACTGAGAGCTCCTACAATGAGCAGTTCTTC.

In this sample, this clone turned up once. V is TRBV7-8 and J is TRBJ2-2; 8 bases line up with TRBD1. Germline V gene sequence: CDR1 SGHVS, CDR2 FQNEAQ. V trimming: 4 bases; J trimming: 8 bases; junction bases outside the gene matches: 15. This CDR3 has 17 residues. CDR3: CASSWTTGTGVQGELFF. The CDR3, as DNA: TGTGCCAGCAGCTGGACAACCGGGACAGGAGTCCAGGGGGAGCTGTTTTTT.

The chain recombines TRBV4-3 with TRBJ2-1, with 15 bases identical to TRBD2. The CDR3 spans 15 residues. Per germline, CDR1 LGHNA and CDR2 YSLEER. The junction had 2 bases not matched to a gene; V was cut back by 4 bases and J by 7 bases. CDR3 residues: CASSLGLAGGNEQFF. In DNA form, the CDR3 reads TGCGCCAGCAGCCTAGGACTAGCGGGAGGGAATGAGCAGTTCTTC.